This T cell receptor beta chain was captured in a study of shared clonotypes between healthy human individuals. The CDR3 sequence is 14 residues long. Germline CDR1 is MNHNS and CDR2 is SASEGT. Trimming took 3 bases from V and 8 from J, leaving 13 bases between them. Points on this clone: Its specificity is not known.

General observations from the study: Only blood samples were collected, and tissue repertoires likely differ. The diversity represented, both genetic and in exposure history, was limited by few donors. What naive subsets generally showed was a larger estimated richness than memory subsets showed.

The assay was immunoSEQ multiplex PCR, and TCRdb's table has in-frame clones only and misses some. In the table there are hundreds of thousands of clones, roughly 70% of which are singletons. This TCR was recovered from a woman in her 30s in good health. Sequencing was carried out using memory CD4+ T cells sorted from blood. Documented subset: CD45RA-negative fraction. The chain combines TRBV6-1 with TRBJ1-4; D remains ambiguous. CDR3 residues: CASSDVGIEEKLFF. CDR3 nucleotides: TGTGCCAGCAGTGATGTAGGGATAGAAGAAAAACTGTTTTTT.